This TCR beta chain comes out of a study of T cells in Graves' hyperthyroidism and ophthalmopathy. Looking at the study overall: Peripheral blood sampling occurred at initial diagnosis, before any treatment.

Note on this clonotype: Its target is unknown.

Study conclusions and caveats: Model predictions of ophthalmopathy came a median around 6.5 months before onset. Expanded thyroid clonotypes (above 0.001) were mostly also found in blood. Ophthalmopathy stood apart from stable hyperthyroidism in a 13 V-J model.

TCR beta CDR3 regions were amplified from RNA. TCR CDR3 underwent first-round RT-PCR with the HTBI primer set. From the multiplex PCR reads, TCRdb called clonotypes with MiXCR, one entry per CDR3 protein. The repertoire consists of about 400,000 distinct CDR3 sequences, with more than 15% occurring once and the leading ten covering 13% to 15%. The germline V gene encodes CDR1 SEHNR and CDR2 FQNEAQ (reference sequence). This CDR3 region has 16 residues. V lost 4 bases and J 0 bases, leaving 15 bases between the germline ends. This receptor was taken from a woman between 18 and 29 years old with Graves' hyperthyroidism. The rearrangement links TRBV7-9 to TRBJ1-2; D gene ambiguous. The source material was blood. The CDR3 here is CASSSPRELANYGYTF. The CDR3 DNA sequence: TGTGCCAGCAGCTCCCCGAGGGAGTTAGCTAACTATGGCTACACCTTC.